This entry features one T cell receptor beta chain sequence. What it binds is unknown. V dropped 5 bases and J dropped 3; count of bases not matched to a gene: 9. CDR3 length: 17 residues. CDR1 SEHNR and CDR2 FQNEAQ come from the germline V gene (reference sequence). This record belongs to a study of identical twins. General observations from the study: While abundant cord blood beta clonotypes carried fewer insertions, memory repertoires showed no such pattern. Compared with models, monozygotic twins showed more out-of-frame TCR alpha sharing.

TCRdb used MiXCR to reprocess the 5' RACE reads, holding one entry per CDR3 protein. The table records hundreds of thousands of distinct CDR3 sequences, around 12% of them present only once. These same data were also listed under a study on yellow fever vaccine responses in identical twins.

The clonotype originates from a woman aged 18-29 years in good health. The chain links TRBV7-9 to TRBJ2-1, with 11 positions matching TRBD2. The sequencing input was PBMCs. This CDR3 reads CASSPVAGGNIYNEQFF. The DNA for the CDR3 is TGTGCCAGCAGCCCGGTAGCGGGGGGGAATATCTACAATGAGCAGTTCTTC. The full variable domain, completed using reference TRBV7-9 and TRBJ2-1, is DTGVSQNPRHKITKRGQNVTFRCDPISEHNRLYWYRQTLGQGPEFLTYFQNEAQLEKSRLLSDRFSAERPKGSFSTLEIQRTEQGDSAMYLCASSPVAGGNIYNEQFFGPGTRLTVL.